Below, 13 T cell receptor beta chains from the same sample are listed, as sequenced in a study of CD8 T cells in ankylosing spondylitis (dated by TCRdb to 2015 to 2018). Study-wide conclusions, independent of this receptor: Blood from ankylosing spondylitis patients appeared to be characterized by a TCR beta motif composed of eight highly homologous amino acid variants.

The library was prepared using 5' RACE. The instrument given in TCRdb is Illumina HiSeq 2500. TCRdb redid the processing of the public reads, applying fastp at Q25 and MiXCR, and retained in-frame beta chains. A single entry per CDR3 protein holds the most common genes and DNA from its merged rows. The sample data list some 220,000 distinct CDR3 sequences, and about 7.3% of these were observed just once. The top ten clones comprise around 14% of the sample. No antigen has been assigned to these receptors. Material for sequencing was blood, either unsorted or a sorted T cell fraction (not recorded which). Source of these receptors: a male donor with ankylosing spondylitis.

At least ten counts were recorded for this clonotype. The gene calls are TRBV29-1 and TRBJ2-3; D is tentatively TRBD1 or TRBD2 (7 bases each). Trimming took 4 bases from V and 1 from J, leaving 12 bases between them. CDR1 SQVTM and CDR2 ANQGSEA come from the germline V gene. The CDR3 length is 14 residues. CDR3 sequence (DNA): TGCAGCGTTGCGGCAGGGGGGGGCACAGATACGCAGTATTTT. It is translated as CSVAAGGGTDTQYF.

This clonotype was seen only a few times. DNA for the CDR3: TGCAGTGGGAAAGGGAGCGACAACTATGGCTACACCTTC. Protein product: CSGKGSDNYGYTF. V usage is TRBV20-1 and J usage is TRBJ1-2; D is ambiguous. The V gene's germline CDR1 is DFQATT and CDR2 SNEGSKA (reference sequence). V gave up 7 bases and J gave up 2 bases, with 14 bases separating them. The length of the CDR3 is 13 residues.

This clonotype was counted a few times. The CDR3 bases are TGTGCCAGCAGCTTAGCCGGGACGGACTATGGCTACACCTTC. Residues: CASSLAGTDYGYTF. This chain uses TRBV7-9 with TRBJ1-2, with a tentative D call TRBD1 (5 bases). From germline, CDR1 is SEHNR and CDR2 FQNEAQ (reference sequence). Trimming removed 0 bases at V and 3 bases at J, with 8 bases between. This CDR3 has 14 residues.

This clonotype was recorded many times. The chain joins TRBV9 to TRBJ2-2; a possible D gene is TRBD2 (6 bases). Germline V CDR1 and CDR2: SGDLS, YYNGEE. There are 15 residues in the CDR3. V lost 2 bases to trimming and J lost 4 bases, with 12 bases between them. The CDR3 here is CASSVNRGSTGELFF. The CDR3 region has the DNA TGTGCCAGCAGCGTTAATCGGGGGAGCACCGGGGAGCTGTTTTTT.

This clonotype was seen many times. The V gene is TRBV2, the J gene TRBJ2-7, with 10 nucleotides matching TRBD2. The CDR3 is 16 amino acids. Trimming removed 5 bases from V and 0 bases from J; junction bases left unmatched: 7. The germline gives CDR1 SNHLY, CDR2 FYNNEI. The CDR3: CASSLKREGFSYEQYF. In nucleotides, the CDR3 is TGTGCCAGCAGTCTCAAGCGGGAGGGATTCTCCTACGAGCAGTACTTC. Full variable domain (remainder filled in from reference TRBV2 and TRBJ2-7): EPEVTQTPSHQVTQMGQEVILRCVPISNHLYFYWYRQILGQKVEFLVSFYNNEISEKSEIFDDQFSVERPDGSNFTLKIRSTKLEDSAMYFCASSLKREGFSYEQYFGPGTRLTVT.

The sample holds many counts of this clonotype. The chain is built from TRBV6-1 and TRBJ2-1; D is possibly TRBD2 (6 bases). Trimming removed 7 bases from V and 3 bases from J, with 16 bases in between. Per germline, CDR1 MNHNS and CDR2 SASEGT. CDR3 length: 15 amino acids. CDR3 coding DNA: TGTGCCAGCAAAGCCTCGCGGGGAATCTACAATGAGCAGTTCTTC. It specifies CASKASRGIYNEQFF.

This clonotype was seen only a few times. V and J are TRBV12-3 or TRBV12-4 and TRBJ2-2, with 9 bases matching TRBD1. The junction had 9 bases not matched to a gene; V was cut back by 5 bases and J by 8 bases. This CDR3 contains 15 residues. The DNA of the CDR3 is TGTGCCAGCAGTCGGGACAGGGTCAAGAAGGGGGAGCTGTTTTTT. Protein: CASSRDRVKKGELFF.

The chain uses TRBV27 and TRBJ2-6; 7 bases match TRBD1. CDR1 MNHEY and CDR2 SMNVEV come from the germline V gene (reference sequence). The CDR3 sequence is 15 residues long. With 6 bases clipped from V and 0 bases from J, the junction kept 2 bases outside the gene matches. The CDR3 loop is CASRGQYSGANVLTF. The CDR3 DNA reads TGTGCCAGCAGGGGACAGTACTCTGGGGCCAACGTCCTGACTTTC.

This clonotype was counted ten times or more. The chain recombines TRBV29-1 with TRBJ2-1; D tentatively reads TRBD1 or TRBD2 (5 bases each). The germline V and J ends were trimmed by 7 bases and 13 bases, with 17 bases remaining between them. The CDR3 is made up of 11 amino acids. Per germline, CDR1 SQVTM and CDR2 ANQGSEA. CDR3 nucleotides: TGCAGCGAAGGCTGGGGGAGTCACCAGTTCTTC. Translating it yields CSEGWGSHQFF.

This clonotype was detected many times. The chain is built from TRBV19 and TRBJ2-7; D is ambiguous. The V end was cut by 0 bases, the J end by 0 bases, with 12 bases between. This CDR3 is 16 amino acids long. The germline V gene encodes CDR1 LNHDA and CDR2 SQIVND (reference sequence). The CDR3 region is CASSIDLESSSYEQYF. CDR3 coding DNA: TGTGCCAGTAGTATAGATCTTGAGTCGAGCTCCTACGAGCAGTACTTC. The complete variable domain, with remaining parts taken from reference TRBV19 and TRBJ2-7, reads DGGITQSPKYLFRKEGQNVTLSCEQNLNHDAMYWYRQDPGQGLRLIYYSQIVNDFQKGDIAEGYSVSREKKESFPLTVTSAQKNPTAFYLCASSIDLESSSYEQYFGPGTRLTVT.

This clonotype was counted at least ten times. V is TRBV7-8 and J is TRBJ2-3; D may be TRBD1 (5 bases). The CDR3 is 15 residues long. CDR1 is SGHVS, CDR2 FQNEAQ, per germline. V lost 5 bases to trimming and J lost 2 bases, with 14 bases between them. The CDR3 DNA sequence: TGTGCCAGCAGCATAGGACAAGGAGCCACAGATACGCAGTATTTT. It translates to CASSIGQGATDTQYF. Drawing the rest from reference TRBV7-8 and TRBJ2-3, the complete variable domain is GAGVSQSPRYKVAKRGQDVALRCDPISGHVSLFWYQQALGQGPEFLTYFQNEAQLDKSGLPSDRFFAERPEGSVSTLKIQRTQQEDSAVYLCASSIGQGATDTQYFGPGTRLTVL.

The rearrangement joins TRBV19 to TRBJ2-3; tentatively, D is TRBD1 or TRBD2 (5 bases each). V lost 4 bases to trimming and J lost 5 bases, with 16 bases between them. Germline V gives CDR1 LNHDA, CDR2 SQIVND (reference sequence). CDR3 length: 15 amino acids. For the CDR3, the DNA is TGTGCCAGTAGTAGACCCGGGACGGGGAGAGATACGCAGTATTTT. It specifies CASSRPGTGRDTQYF.

This clonotype has ten or more counts. The chain couples TRBV5-1 to TRBJ2-7, with 11 bases lining up with TRBD2. V lost 4 bases to trimming and J lost 5 bases; unmatched junction nucleotides: 11. Looked up from germline, CDR1 is SGHRS and CDR2 is YFSETQ. This CDR3 is built from 16 residues. CDR3 protein: CASSPGTSGLRDEQYF. The CDR3 DNA reads TGCGCCAGCAGCCCTGGGACTAGCGGTCTGCGGGACGAGCAGTACTTC. The variable domain in full, with the rest retrieved from reference TRBV5-1 and TRBJ2-7, is KAGVTQTPRYLIKTRGQQVTLSCSPISGHRSVSWYQQTPGQGLQFLFEYFSETQRNKGNFPGRFSGRQFSNSRSEMNVSTLELGDSALYLCASSPGTSGLRDEQYFGPGTRLTVT.